This T cell receptor beta chain came from a study of post-analysis software for immune sequencing data. Deletions cut 4 bases from V and 5 bases from J, with 12 bases between. This CDR3 spans 13 amino acids. Germline CDR1 SGHRS, CDR2 YFSETQ. Notes on the study in general: Those with multiple sclerosis, the patient group, showed significantly lower normalized Chao1 diversity than controls. Roughly 5 TRBV segments (TRBV5-6, TRBV5-1 and TRBV20-1 among them) occurred more frequently in patients than in controls.

Unique molecular identifiers had been added to the TCR beta cDNA libraries. TCRdb passed the PCR reads through MiXCR, listing each CDR3 protein once. The table shows around 770,000 distinct CDR3 sequences, with about 43% occurring only once. A single count supports this clonotype. The antigen is unknown. The chain recombines TRBV5-1 with TRBJ1-2; D is perhaps TRBD1 (5 bases). This sequence originates from a girl aged 5-17 years with multiple sclerosis. Sequencing was done on a sample of blood. CDR3 DNA sequence: TGCGCCAGCAGCCCCGGACATCCATATGGCTACACCTTC. Translated, it gives CASSPGHPYGYTF.